What follows describes a single TCR beta chain. Its target is not known. V gave up 0 bases and J gave up 7 bases; unmatched junction bases: 3. Germline CDR1 and CDR2: LGHNA and YSLEER. The CDR3 consists of 15 residues. CD4+CD25+CD127- Tregs, CD4+CD25- non-Tregs, CD4 and CD8 cells were sorted. The data originate from a study of Tregs in tolerant kidney transplant recipients. Notes on the study in general: Few patients were studied, so findings need validation in larger groups.

Profiling relied on immunoSEQ multiplex PCR, and the TCRdb table lists in-frame clones only, not all of them. The data contain tens of thousands of clones, 84% of them seen just once; the ten biggest clones take up roughly 4%. The sequence was obtained from a human donor in good health. The material sequenced was CD4+ T cells from blood. The gene calls are TRBV4-3 and TRBJ2-1; 10 bases match TRBD2. The CDR3 reads CASSQEASGGNEQFF. The CDR3 DNA is TGCGCCAGCAGCCAAGAGGCTAGCGGGGGTAATGAGCAGTTCTTC.